The rows below give T cell receptor beta chains drawn from one sample of a study of response to subunit inactivated influenza vaccine. TCRdb fed the RT-PCR reads into MiXCR, producing one record per CDR3 protein. The sample has about 240,000 distinct CDR3 sequences; over 9% are singletons. The material sequenced was non-naive T cells sorted from PBMCs, taken less than 15 days before vaccination. Receptors were obtained from a man between 50 and 59 years old who received an inactivated influenza vaccine. Each CDR3 is given with its conserved first and last residue. D genes are given only for firm matches. Size is stated for part of the rows, as once, few or many counts, or as a class when the clone is expanded.

d_gene | j_gene | v_gene | abundance | CDR3nt | CDR3aa
TRBD1 | TRBJ2-2 | TRBV3-1 | many | TGTGCCAGCAGCCCGTGGACAGGGGAGGCCAGGGAGCTGTTTTTT | CASSPWTGEARELFF
. | TRBJ1-1 | TRBV20-1 | many | TGCAGTGCTAGAGACCCGGGGGGGTCGAACACTGAAGCTTTCTTT | CSARDPGGSNTEAFF
TRBD1 | TRBJ1-2 | TRBV20-1 | . | TGCAGTGCTGGATCCGGGACAGGGGCCTCTGGCTACACCTTC | CSAGSGTGASGYTF
TRBD2 | TRBJ2-4 | TRBV7-2 | . | TGTGCCAGCAGCTTAGTGGGCGGGGGGGCCAAAAACATTCAGTACTTC | CASSLVGGGAKNIQYF
. | TRBJ1-2 | TRBV11-2 | few | TGTGCCAGCAGCCAAAGGCTCCTGGATGGCTACACCTTC | CASSQRLLDGYTF
TRBD2 | TRBJ2-2 | TRBV5-1 | . | TGCGCCAGCAGCTGGACTAGCGGGAGTTCCGGGGAGCTGTTTTTT | CASSWTSGSSGELFF
TRBD2 | TRBJ2-7 | TRBV12-3/TRBV12-4 | few | TGTGCCAGCAGTTTGGTCGGGGGGGCCCAGGGCGAGCAGTACTTC | CASSLVGGAQGEQYF
TRBD1 | TRBJ2-7 | TRBV28 | few | TGTGCCAGCAGTTCCTCGGGACAGGGAAGTTTCGAGCAGTACTTC | CASSSSGQGSFEQYF
. | TRBJ2-1 | TRBV11-2 | . | TGTGCCAGCAGCTTAGAGGGGTCGGGTAGGGCCGGGGGCGAGCAGTTCTTC | CASSLEGSGRAGGEQFF
. | TRBJ1-4 | TRBV12-3/TRBV12-4 | . | TGTGCCAGCAGCACCAGGGAGGGGGGTTATCAGTTTTTT | CASSTREGGYQFF
. | TRBJ2-3 | TRBV5-1 | few | TGCGCCAGCAGAAATAGGGCTGGAGATACGCAGTATTTT | CASRNRAGDTQYF
. | TRBJ2-3 | TRBV6-2/TRBV6-3 | few | TGTGCCAGCAGTTACCCGATCAGGTCAGGGGACACAGATACGCAGTATTTT | CASSYPIRSGDTDTQYF
. | TRBJ1-2 | TRBV6-1 | many | TGTGCCAGCAGCCGAACAGGGACCTATGGCTACACCTTC | CASSRTGTYGYTF
. | TRBJ1-4 | TRBV9 | . | TGTGCCAGCAGCCCTTCGGGGACGGCGGATGAAAAACTGTTTTTT | CASSPSGTADEKLFF
. | TRBJ2-4 | TRBV9 | . | TGTGCCAGCAGCCCGATAACAGGGACCTGGTACTTC | CASSPITGTWYF
TRBD1 | TRBJ2-1 | TRBV12-3/TRBV12-4 | many | TGTGCCAGCAGTTTACGGGACAGGGGGAGCAATGAGCAGTTCTTC | CASSLRDRGSNEQFF
. | TRBJ2-2 | TRBV12-3/TRBV12-4 | . | TGTGCCAGCAGTGCAGAAGGAGGATACGGGGAGCTGTTTTTT | CASSAEGGYGELFF
. | TRBJ1-1 | TRBV12-3/TRBV12-4 | . | TGTGCCAGCAGTTTAGGTGGCAGTTTGAACACTGAAGCTTTCTTT | CASSLGGSLNTEAFF
. | TRBJ2-7 | TRBV18 | many | TGCGCCAGCTCCCCTGGGGGCACCTACGAGCAGTACTTC | CASSPGGTYEQYF
. | TRBJ1-1 | TRBV5-1 | . | TGCGCCAGCAGCTTTCAGATGAGGAACACTGAAGCTTTCTTT | CASSFQMRNTEAFF
. | TRBJ2-2 | TRBV7-2 | few | TGTGCCAGCAGCTCCTCACCACGGTACGGGGAGCTGTTTTTT | CASSSSPRYGELFF
TRBD2 | TRBJ2-2 | TRBV9 | . | TGTGCCAGCAGCTCAAGGGTGGGAGGGCCGTACACCGGGGAGCTGTTTTTT | CASSSRVGGPYTGELFF
TRBD2 | TRBJ2-5 | TRBV18 | . | TGTGCCAGCTCACCACCGGGACTACAACATGGGGAGACCCAGTACTTC | CASSPPGLQHGETQYF
TRBD2 | TRBJ2-1 | TRBV30 | few | TGTGCCTGGAGTGGAACTAGCGGTTTTATCAATGAGCAGTTCTTC | CAWSGTSGFINEQFF
. | TRBJ2-7 | TRBV6-1 | . | TGTGCCAGTCAGGCGACTCCCACCAACCCCTTCGAGCAGTACTTC | CASQATPTNPFEQYF
TRBD1 | TRBJ2-7 | TRBV19 | . | TGTGCCAGTAGTACTGGGACAGGGCTTTTCTACGAGCAGTACTTC | CASSTGTGLFYEQYF
TRBD2 | TRBJ2-7 | TRBV6-2/TRBV6-3 | few | TGTGCCAGCAGCTACACCCTGACTAGCGGTACCTACGAGCAGTACTTC | CASSYTLTSGTYEQYF
TRBD1 | TRBJ2-1 | TRBV7-3 | . | TGTGCCAGCAGCTACGGACAGGGCGTGACCTACAATGAGCAGTTCTTC | CASSYGQGVTYNEQFF
. | TRBJ2-1 | TRBV6-1 | . | TGTGCCAGCAGAGCCGGCGGGACCCGCTCCTACAATGAGCAGTTCTTC | CASRAGGTRSYNEQFF
. | TRBJ1-5 | TRBV3-1 | many | TGTGCCAGCAGCCAAGTGCTGGGGGCTAATCAGCCCCAGCATTTT | CASSQVLGANQPQHF
TRBD1 | TRBJ1-2 | TRBV9 | many | TGTGCCAGCAGCGTCGAACAGGGGGCAGGATCTGGCTATGGCTACACCTTC | CASSVEQGAGSGYGYTF
TRBD1 | TRBJ1-2 | TRBV6-1 | many | TGTGCCAGCAGTCATATCGGACAGGGCCTTGCTGGCTACACCTTC | CASSHIGQGLAGYTF
. | TRBJ2-7 | TRBV6-1 | few | TGTGCCAGCAGTGTTGTCGGATCCTACGAGCAGTACTTC | CASSVVGSYEQYF
TRBD1 | TRBJ1-4 | TRBV4-3 | few | TGCGCCAGCAGCCAACGGACAGGGGGCACCACTAATGAAAAACTGTTTTTT | CASSQRTGGTTNEKLFF
TRBD1 | TRBJ2-7 | TRBV20-1 | many | TGCAGTGCCGCCCCCCAGGGGGTGTACGAGCAGTACTTC | CSAAPQGVYEQYF
. | TRBJ1-6 | TRBV2 | . | TGTGCCAGCGGCGTGAATCCCGGTTCACCCCTCCACTTT | CASGVNPGSPLHF
TRBD1 | TRBJ1-2 | TRBV12-3/TRBV12-4 | few | TGTGCCAGCAGCCGGACAGGGAGAAGGTACGGCTACACCTTC | CASSRTGRRYGYTF
. | TRBJ1-6 | TRBV7-2 | . | TGTGCCAGCAGCCCCCTAACGCAGGCGAATTCACCCCTCCACTTT | CASSPLTQANSPLHF
. | TRBJ2-3 | TRBV10-3 | . | TGTGCCATCAGTGAGCTATTGACCACAGATACGCAGTATTTT | CAISELLTTDTQYF
. | TRBJ2-3 | TRBV6-2/TRBV6-3 | many | TGTGCCAGCAGCCCACCCAGCCCAGATACGCAGTATTTT | CASSPPSPDTQYF
. | TRBJ1-1 | TRBV5-4 | many | TGTGCCAGCAGCTTGGGGGCCTCGGGCACTGAAGCTTTCTTT | CASSLGASGTEAFF
. | TRBJ2-1 | TRBV4-3 | few | TGCGCCAGCAGCCTCCACGGACATACGGGCGATGAGCAGTTCTTC | CASSLHGHTGDEQFF
. | TRBJ2-5 | TRBV28 | many | TGTGCCAGCACCCCCGGGGGTTCGGAGACCCAGTACTTC | CASTPGGSETQYF
. | TRBJ2-7 | TRBV4-3 | many | TGCGCCAGCAGCCAAGAAGGGCAGGGGAGGTACGAGCAGTACTTC | CASSQEGQGRYEQYF
. | TRBJ2-1 | TRBV7-2 | . | TGTGCCAGCAGCTTAGCGCTTTCGGGAGCTTCGTACAATGAGCAGTTCTTC | CASSLALSGASYNEQFF
. | TRBJ1-1 | TRBV9 | many | TGTGCCAGCAGCGCCGTTACAGGGAACACTGAAGCTTTCTTT | CASSAVTGNTEAFF
. | TRBJ2-7 | TRBV12-3/TRBV12-4 | many | TGTGCCAGCAGTTTAGGGCAAGGGGAGGCGAGGGAGCAGTACTTC | CASSLGQGEAREQYF
TRBD2 | TRBJ2-7 | TRBV10-3 | many | TGTGCCATCAGTGTCGGGACTAGCGGGCCCTACGAGCAGTACTTC | CAISVGTSGPYEQYF
. | TRBJ2-1 | TRBV20-1 | . | TGCAGTGCTAGAGTTAGTGCGGTGAAGCAGTTCTTC | CSARVSAVKQFF
. | TRBJ1-5 | TRBV6-2/TRBV6-3 | . | TGTGCCACCAAGGACAGCAATCAGCCCCAGCATTTT | CATKDSNQPQHF
. | TRBJ1-5 | TRBV6-2/TRBV6-3 | many | TGTGCCAGCAGTTACGGCTTGGAGGATCAGCCCCAGCATTTT | CASSYGLEDQPQHF
. | TRBJ1-2 | TRBV28 | . | TGTGCCAGCAGTTTATTGCCGGGGGGTATCTATGGCTACACCTTC | CASSLLPGGIYGYTF
TRBD1 | TRBJ2-1 | TRBV7-9 | . | TGTGTCAGCAGCCGGGACAGGGTATCTCGTGAGCAGTTCTTC | CVSSRDRVSREQFF
. | TRBJ2-2 | TRBV4-3 | many | TGCGCCAGCAGCCAAGACCTCCGGGGCCCGAACACCGGGGAGCTGTTTTTT | CASSQDLRGPNTGELFF
TRBD1 | TRBJ2-1 | TRBV20-1 | . | TGCAGTGCGCTTGGGACAGGGCGTTTCAATGAGCAGTTCTTC | CSALGTGRFNEQFF
TRBD2 | TRBJ2-1 | TRBV20-1 | . | TGCAGTGCTCAACCAACTAGCGCCACCTACAATGAGCAGTTCTTC | CSAQPTSATYNEQFF
. | TRBJ1-1 | TRBV5-1 | many | TGTGCCAGCAGCTTATCCCAGAACACTGAAGCTTTCTTT | CASSLSQNTEAFF
. | TRBJ2-3 | TRBV19 | many | TGTGCCAGTAGTATGATCGGGACTGTCACAGATACGCAGTATTTT | CASSMIGTVTDTQYF